This T cell receptor beta chain is drawn from a study of Ad26.COV2.S vaccination and SARS-CoV-2 variants (dated by TCRdb to the early 2020s). In terms of the full investigation: Donors in the vaccine arm were drawn from COV1001, a multicentre, randomized, double-blind, placebo-controlled phase I-IIa trial testing Ad26.COV2.S in healthy adults. Trial participants were randomized into five groups of five, in which low-dose or high-dose Ad26.COV2.S was given once or twice, or placebo was given on both occasions. The specificity and breadth of SARS-CoV-2-reactive T cell receptors after Ad26.COV2.S vaccination were assessed by TCRbeta repertoire sequencing. A total of some 30 samples were included in the TCR-sequenced set, comprising roughly 19 Ad26.COV2.S vaccine recipients, 5 placebo recipients and 8 SARS-CoV-2 convalescent individuals. Throughout the experiments and outcome assessment, investigators stayed blinded to trial group allocation. Ad26.COV2.S was administered intramuscularly at a dose of 5x10^10 or 1x10^11 viral particles, either as one shot or as two shots given 56 days apart. Results and caveats for the whole study, not just this receptor: Comparable non-spike TCR breadth was observed between vaccine and placebo recipients, consistent with only spike being contained in the vaccine. Ad26.COV2.S recipients had higher spike-specific TCR breadth than placebo recipients (P = 0.0014). After vaccination, spike-specific CD8+ and CD4+ T cell responses were reported to show substantial breadth. The study was not powered to compare responses between vaccine doses or regimens. The authors noted that total T cell responses may have been underestimated by the TCR breadth and depth analyses.

Points on this clone: Its antigen remains unidentified. No clone much larger than this one lies a single base away; base qualities are absent.

The CDR3 sequence holds 13 residues, the cysteine and phenylalanine included. Only the CDR3 DNA stays, 39 bases, in frame from base 1. Looking up the germline V gene yields CDR1 MNHEY and CDR2 SVGAGI. From V the trimming removes 1 base and from J it removes 8 bases, while the gene matches leave 2 bases of the junction unaccounted for. The sample's treatment or condition label, decoded: 15 to 20 received Ad26.COV2.S at low or high dose, single or two shots; 5 received placebo; per-sample allocation not given. For vaccine and placebo recipients, the sequenced repertoires came from samples collected on day 63 after the first injection. In Cohort 1b, more than 20 adults aged 18-55 years were enrolled at a single site in Boston, USA, between 29 July and 7 August 2020. Ad26.COV2.S was a replication-incompetent adenovirus type 26 vector expressing a prefusion-stabilized SARS-CoV-2 spike protein from the original Wuhan strain.

The immunoSEQ Assay was the method used to sequence TCRbeta CDR3 regions. After extraction, genomic DNA underwent amplification by bias-controlled multiplex PCR, followed by high-throughput sequencing. The paper's processing steps were these. To quantify the absolute abundance of each unique TCRbeta CDR3 region, sequences were collapsed and filtered. T cell fraction was estimated by normalization of TCRbeta template counts to usable DNA, with usable DNA being measured through amplification of reference genes present in all nucleated cells. Repertoire TCRs were annotated as SARS-CoV-2-specific when V gene, CDR3 amino acid sequence and J gene were exactly matched to a known reactive TCR set. The reference SARS-CoV-2 TCR set was obtained from MIRA and was filtered for enrichment in COVID-19-positive ImmuneCODE repertoires, whereby public or cross-reactive TCRs were removed. Using the MIRA antigens, annotated TCRs were further analysed by specific ORF or by position within an ORF. Depth was the summed frequency of annotated unique rearrangements, while breadth was defined as annotated unique rearrangements over total unique productive rearrangements. TCR breadth was compared between groups using two-sided Wilcoxon rank-sum tests. As stored in TCRdb, this immuneACCESS dataset retains in-frame rearrangements with V and J assigned. A fraction of the clones does not appear; measured against another copy, unresolved V genes explain less than half of the discrepancy, and the remainder lacks a known reason. Clone size and the V and J calls come from that table; the DNA yielded D and trimming. Counted in this sample were 300,000 to 350,000 clones; approximately 90% of them appeared once. Approximately 5% of the sample lies in the top ten.

The specimen was peripheral blood, collected in a trial of Ad26.COV2.S vaccine versus placebo. The V and J genes are TRBV6-5 and TRBJ2-1; 7 bases in the junction line up with TRBD2. The TCR was taken from a person aged 18 to 65 who received the Ad26.COV2.S COVID-19 vaccine or a placebo. In nucleotide form, the sequence is TGTGCCAGCAGTTACTTGGGAGGGTATGAGCAGTTCTTC. The translation is CASSYLGGYEQFF.